The 10 T cell receptor beta chains reported below all come from one sample, sequenced in a study of human T cells and chemical hapten exposure. Time point of the sample: patch test 1, 2 weeks after DPC sensitization. Treatment defined: therapeutic diphenylcyclopropenone sensitization with weekly scalp DPC. One entry per CDR3 protein, called by TCRdb with MiXCR from the RACE reads. This sample has approximately 77,000 distinct CDR3 sequences, with around 7.8% found just once. This specimen consisted of whole blood, obtained in connection with sensitization to the hapten diphenylcyclopropenone (DPC). The receptors come from a woman aged 25-40 years with alopecia areata. Some clones in this sample may be carry-over from other donors' samples.

This clonotype appeared many times. CDR3 loop: CASSLSLSGANVLTF. The CDR3, as DNA: TGCGCCAGCAGCTTGTCACTCTCTGGGGCCAACGTCCTGACTTTC. The chain recombines TRBV5-1 with TRBJ2-6; no clear D. CDR1 is SGHRS and CDR2 is YFSETQ in the germline V gene. V dropped 1 base and J dropped 0 bases, with 5 bases sitting between them. The CDR3 runs 15 residues. Together with reference TRBV5-1 and TRBJ2-6, the CDR3 gives the full variable domain: KAGVTQTPRYLIKTRGQQVTLSCSPISGHRSVSWYQQTPGQGLQFLFEYFSETQRNKGNFPGRFSGRQFSNSRSEMNVSTLELGDSALYLCASSLSLSGANVLTFGAGSRLTVL.

This clonotype was seen more than once but under ten times. This sequence joins TRBV7-2 and TRBJ1-2; D might be TRBD1 (5 bases). The germline gives CDR1 SGHTA, CDR2 FQGNSA. The CDR3 is made up of 15 amino acids. The V end lost 5 bases, the J end lost 5 bases, and 18 bases lay between the germline ends. The CDR3, as DNA: TGTGCCAGCAGCGGGGTGCAGGGCCCTAGTTATGGCTACACCTTC. Its translation is CASSGVQGPSYGYTF.

This clonotype was found a few times. This chain connects TRBV29-1 to TRBJ1-3, with D unresolved. Germline CDR1 reads SQVTM; CDR2 reads ANQGSEA. Trimming removed 6 bases from V and 8 bases from J, with 11 bases in between. The CDR3 has 11 amino acids. The CDR3 nucleotides are TGCAGCGTCAGAATCGGGGACACCATATATTTT. Translation: CSVRIGDTIYF.

This clonotype has a count of ten or more. The rearrangement uses TRBV25-1 and TRBJ2-2, with TRBD1 identical over 7 bases. The V segment lost 8 bases and the J segment 0 bases; nucleotides outside the gene matches: 6. This CDR3 is 15 amino acids long. CDR1 is MGHDK, CDR2 SYGVNS, per germline. The CDR3 bases are TGTGCCAGCCTTCCCCAGGGGGCGAACACCGGGGAGCTGTTTTTT. Its translation: CASLPQGANTGELFF. Combining the CDR3 with reference TRBV25-1 and TRBJ2-2 gives the whole variable domain EADIYQTPRYLVIGTGKKITLECSQTMGHDKMYWYQQDPGMELHLIHYSYGVNSTEKGDLSSESTVSRIRTEHFPLTLESARPSHTSQYLCASLPQGANTGELFFGEGSRLTVL.

This clonotype was seen a handful of times. The chain has TRBV5-1 and TRBJ1-2; the D gene is possibly TRBD1 (5 bases). This CDR3 has 15 amino acids. Trimming took off 1 base at V and 1 base at J, with 11 bases between the two ends. The germline gives CDR1 SGHRS, CDR2 YFSETQ. The DNA for the CDR3 is TGCGCCAGCAGCTTGTCTGACAGCCTTAACTATGGCTACACCTTC. It translates to CASSLSDSLNYGYTF. The variable domain in full, with the rest retrieved from reference TRBV5-1 and TRBJ1-2, is KAGVTQTPRYLIKTRGQQVTLSCSPISGHRSVSWYQQTPGQGLQFLFEYFSETQRNKGNFPGRFSGRQFSNSRSEMNVSTLELGDSALYLCASSLSDSLNYGYTFGSGTRLTVV.

This clonotype was recorded many times. J is TRBJ2-1 and V is TRBV7-2; 7 bases match TRBD2. V lost 5 bases to trimming and J lost 9 bases; unmatched junction nucleotides: 13. This CDR3 contains 15 residues. Germline V CDR1 and CDR2: SGHTA, FQGNSA. The CDR3 loop is CASSTSSAGITEQFF. CDR3 coding DNA: TGTGCCAGCAGCACGTCCTCAGCGGGAATCACTGAGCAGTTCTTC.

This clonotype was seen ten or more times. The chain joins TRBV5-1 to TRBJ1-2; a possible D gene is TRBD1 (6 bases). The CDR3 is 13 residues long. Trimming took 4 bases from V and 6 from J, leaving 13 bases between them. Germline CDR1 SGHRS, CDR2 YFSETQ. The CDR3 bases are TGCGCCAGCAGCCGGGACAATTTCGATGGCTACACCTTC. Protein: CASSRDNFDGYTF.

This clonotype has a handful of counts. The V call is TRBV3-1, the J call TRBJ1-1; TRBD1 matches 7 bases. This CDR3 comprises 13 residues. The V and J ends lost 1 base and 4 bases, in that order; junction bases with no gene match: 0. Germline loops: CDR1 LGHDT, CDR2 YNNKEL (reference sequence). Here the CDR3 DNA reads TGTGCCAGCAGCCAAGGGACAGGCACTGAAGCTTTCTTT. This codes for CASSQGTGTEAFF.

This chain uses TRBV29-1 with TRBJ2-5; D remains ambiguous. Deletions cut 6 bases from V and 1 base from J, with 12 bases between. This CDR3 is 13 amino acids long. The germline gives CDR1 SQVTM, CDR2 ANQGSEA. The CDR3 reads CSVETNPQETQYF. DNA for the CDR3: TGCAGCGTGGAAACCAACCCCCAAGAGACCCAGTACTTC.

The chain combines TRBV7-9 with TRBJ1-6, with D unresolved. This CDR3 has 14 amino acids. From germline, CDR1 is SEHNR and CDR2 FQNEAQ (reference sequence). Trimming removed 4 bases at V and 8 bases at J, with 12 bases between. Written as DNA, the CDR3 is TGTGCCAGCAGCTCCCCCGCTTGGGATTCACCCCTCCACTTT. Its protein is CASSSPAWDSPLHF. Variable domain in full (rest from reference TRBV7-9 and TRBJ1-6): DTGVSQNPRHKITKRGQNVTFRCDPISEHNRLYWYRQTLGQGPEFLTYFQNEAQLEKSRLLSDRFSAERPKGSFSTLEIQRTEQGDSAMYLCASSSPAWDSPLHFGNGTRLTVT.